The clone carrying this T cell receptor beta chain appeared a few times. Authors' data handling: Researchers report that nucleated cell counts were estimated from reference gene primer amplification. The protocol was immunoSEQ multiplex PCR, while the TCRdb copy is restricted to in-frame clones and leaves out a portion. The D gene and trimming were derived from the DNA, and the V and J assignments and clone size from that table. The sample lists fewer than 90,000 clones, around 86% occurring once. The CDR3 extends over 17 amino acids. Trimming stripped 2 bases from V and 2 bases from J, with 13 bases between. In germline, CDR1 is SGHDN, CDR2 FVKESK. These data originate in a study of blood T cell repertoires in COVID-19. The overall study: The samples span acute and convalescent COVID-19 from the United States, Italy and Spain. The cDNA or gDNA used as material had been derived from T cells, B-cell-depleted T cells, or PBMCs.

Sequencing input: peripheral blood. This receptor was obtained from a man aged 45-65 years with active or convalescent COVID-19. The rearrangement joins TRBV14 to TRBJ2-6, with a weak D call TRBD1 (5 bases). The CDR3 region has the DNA TGTGCCAGCAGCCAACCAGGGTGGGTTGCTGGGGCCAACGTCCTGACTTTC. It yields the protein CASSQPGWVAGANVLTF.